One and the same sample provided the 19 T cell receptor beta chains below, sequenced in a study of T cell responses to AZD1222 COVID-19 vaccine. The table came from immunoSEQ multiplex PCR; TCRdb's copy has only in-frame clones and leaves some out. The sample has 50,000 to 65,000 clones; approximately 86% are singletons. Sequencing used peripheral blood, obtained 28 days after the second AZD1222 dose. The source is an adult who received the AZD1222 COVID-19 vaccine.

This chain joins TRBV3-1 (or the pseudogene TRBV3-2) and TRBJ2-7; 8 nucleotides agree with TRBD1. Germline lookup yields CDR1 LGHDT and CDR2 YNNKEL (reference sequence). V was pared by 4 bases and J by 0 bases, with 2 bases of the junction left unmatched. The CDR3 consists of 14 residues. This chain's CDR3 is CASSRDRSSYEQYF. The DNA for the CDR3 is TGTGCCAGCAGCCGGGACAGGAGCTCCTACGAGCAGTACTTC.

V gene TRBV28 combines with J gene TRBJ2-3; D tentatively fits TRBD1 or TRBD2 (6 bases each). Germline-derived CDR1 and CDR2 are MDHEN and SYDVKM. The V end lost 5 bases, the J end lost 1 base, and 13 bases lay between the germline ends. The CDR3 is 15 amino acids. The CDR3 is CASSRRGLGTDTQYF. CDR3 in DNA: TGTGCCAGCAGTCGCCGGGGGCTTGGCACAGATACGCAGTATTTT.

The V call is TRBV12-3 or TRBV12-4, the J call TRBJ2-5, with a possible D match to TRBD2 (5 bases). This CDR3 comprises 13 residues. Trimming shortened V by 3 bases and J by 5 bases, and 10 bases separated the two germline ends. This chain's CDR3 is CASSFRGRETQYF. DNA for the CDR3: TGTGCCAGCAGTTTTAGAGGGCGCGAGACCCAGTACTTC.

Turning to this clone: In this CDR3 the conserved last residue, phenylalanine or tryptophan, is missing, so a read error is likely. The DNA is omitted, as the CDR3 cannot be located on it reliably, and the CDR3 follows TCRdb's listing. The chain couples TRBV12-2 to TRBJ1-1. TRBV12-2 is a documented pseudogene. The CDR3 is 9 amino acids in total, end residues counted. CDR3 amino acids: CASRAGPPR.

The chain joins TRBV2 to TRBJ1-6, with TRBD1 as a possible D gene (6 bases). This CDR3 comprises 17 residues. Germline loops: CDR1 SNHLY, CDR2 FYNNEI. V lost 0 bases and J lost 2, with 11 bases in between. CDR3 sequence: CASSEAGRTAYNSPLHF. For the CDR3, the DNA is TGTGCCAGCAGTGAAGCGGGTAGGACAGCCTATAATTCACCCCTCCACTTT.

This chain joins TRBV7-3 and TRBJ2-1; D is undetermined. V lost 5 bases and J 6 bases, leaving 11 bases between the germline ends. The CDR3 covers 13 residues. Germline V gene lookup returns CDR1 SGHTA and CDR2 FQGTGA. In DNA form, the CDR3 reads TGTGCCAGCAGCCTCGTTGTCCCCAATGAGCAGTTCTTC. This codes for CASSLVVPNEQFF.

This sequence joins TRBV24-1 and TRBJ1-5; 8 bases align to TRBD1. Germline V lookup: CDR1 KGHDR, CDR2 SFDVKD. Unmatched junction bases numbered 4, after V lost 3 bases and J lost 1 base. This CDR3 spans 16 amino acids. The CDR3 region is CATSDHRGASNQPQHF. CDR3 sequence (DNA): TGTGCCACCAGTGATCACAGGGGGGCGAGCAATCAGCCCCAGCATTTT.

DNA of the CDR3: TGTGCCAGTAGTACCGACGCCGGGACTAATTCACCCCTCCACTTT. Translation: CASSTDAGTNSPLHF. J is TRBJ1-6 and V is TRBV19; D perhaps matches TRBD1 (5 bases). V lost 4 bases, J lost 6 bases, and 13 bases lay in between. This CDR3 has 15 amino acids. Germline CDR1 LNHDA, CDR2 SQIVND (reference sequence).

This clone was seen a single time. The chain is built from TRBV6-5 and TRBJ1-1; D call uncertain. This CDR3 region has 12 residues. Trimming took off 7 bases at V and 3 bases at J, with 9 bases between the two ends. Germline-derived CDR1 and CDR2 are MNHEY and SVGAGI. In nucleotides, the CDR3 is TGTGCCAGCACGGAGGTGGACACTGAAGCTTTCTTT. It translates to CASTEVDTEAFF.

The rearrangement links TRBV5-1 to TRBJ2-4, with 16 bases matching TRBD2. The germline CDR1 and CDR2 sequences are SGHRS and YFSETQ. The junction had 7 bases not matched to a gene; V was cut back by 4 bases and J by 0 bases. The CDR3 runs 19 residues. The CDR3 bases are TGCGCCAGCAGCCCGAAGGGACTAGCGGGAGGGGGAGCCAAAAACATTCAGTACTTC. Its protein is CASSPKGLAGGGAKNIQYF. Filled out from reference TRBV5-1 and TRBJ2-4, the complete variable domain reads KAGVTQTPRYLIKTRGQQVTLSCSPISGHRSVSWYQQTPGQGLQFLFEYFSETQRNKGNFPGRFSGRQFSNSRSEMNVSTLELGDSALYLCASSPKGLAGGGAKNIQYFGAGTRLSVL.

This clone was picked up one time. V and J are TRBV3-1 (or the pseudogene TRBV3-2) and TRBJ2-4; D is perhaps TRBD2 (5 bases). V lost 0 bases to trimming and J lost 1 base, with 13 bases between them. The CDR3 spans 17 residues. Germline CDR1 reads LGHDT; CDR2 reads YNNKEL (reference sequence). The CDR3 coding sequence is TGTGCCAGCAGCCAAGATTTCGGGGTACGGGCCAAAAACATTCAGTACTTC. Amino acids: CASSQDFGVRAKNIQYF.

The chain uses TRBV11-3 and TRBJ1-3; D ambiguous. Germline CDR1 SGHNT, CDR2 YENEEA. The CDR3 totals 13 residues. V was cut by 4 bases and J by 5 bases, with 9 bases left in between. The CDR3 spells CASSSDPRNTIYF. The CDR3, as DNA: TGTGCCAGCAGCTCAGATCCTCGAAACACCATATATTTT.

The V gene is TRBV28, the J gene TRBJ1-5, with TRBD1 identical over 7 bases. The V gene's germline CDR1 is MDHEN and CDR2 SYDVKM. The CDR3 spans 15 residues. V lost 6 bases, J lost 2 bases, and 7 bases stayed unmatched. The DNA of the CDR3 is TGTGCCAGCAGACCCAGGGGGTCGGGCAATCAGCCCCAGCATTTT. This codes for CASRPRGSGNQPQHF.

The genes are TRBV28 and TRBJ1-2, with D unresolved. The germline CDR1 and CDR2 sequences are MDHEN and SYDVKM. The CDR3 length is 11 residues. Trimming took 8 bases from V and 0 from J, leaving 4 bases between them. In DNA, the CDR3 is TGTGCCAGCGGAGCTAACTATGGCTACACCTTC. As protein: CASGANYGYTF.

The chain carries TRBV2 and TRBJ2-5; TRBD1 is a possible D gene (5 bases). The CDR3 has 14 amino acids. Trimming cost V 3 bases and J 0 bases, with 8 bases left between them. Per germline, CDR1 SNHLY and CDR2 FYNNEI. CDR3 DNA: TGTGCCAGCAGTGATGCAGGGAACCAAGAGACCCAGTACTTC. Its translation: CASSDAGNQETQYF.

The chain links TRBV28 to TRBJ1-2; D unresolved. Germline assignment: CDR1 MDHEN and CDR2 SYDVKM. V shed 8 bases and J shed 0 bases, with 13 bases lying between them. The CDR3 totals 14 residues. The CDR3 spells CASVLDGANYGYTF. The CDR3 DNA sequence: TGTGCCAGCGTTCTGGACGGCGCTAACTATGGCTACACCTTC.

V and J are TRBV6-5 and TRBJ2-1; a weak D match, TRBD2 (5 bases). Germline loops: CDR1 MNHEY, CDR2 SVGAGI. The CDR3 covers 11 residues. Trimming removed 6 bases at V and 7 bases at J, with 7 bases between. The CDR3 sequence is CASRDLNEQFF. CDR3 bases: TGTGCCAGCAGGGACTTAAATGAGCAGTTCTTC.

CDR3 in DNA: TGTGCCATCCCCTCACAGGCTAATGAAAAACTGTTTTTT. Protein sequence: CAIPSQANEKLFF. This chain uses TRBV10-3 with TRBJ1-4; weak D call: TRBD1 (5 bases). Germline lookup yields CDR1 ENHRY and CDR2 SYGVKD. CDR3 size: 13 residues. Trimming shortened V by 8 bases and J by 3 bases, and 10 bases separated the two germline ends.

The chain uses TRBV7-6 and TRBJ2-5; maybe TRBD2 (6 bases). V lost 2 bases and J lost 4, with 20 bases in between. This CDR3 region has 17 residues. From germline, CDR1 is SGHVS and CDR2 FNYEAQ. As DNA, the CDR3 is TGTGCCAGCAGCTTACGGTCCGGCGGAGGGTCGGGAGAGACCCAGTACTTC. Translated: CASSLRSGGGSGETQYF.